This paragraph reports one T cell receptor (beta chain). Its antigen is unknown. This entry is derived from a study of cytomegalovirus exposure and HLA in healthy donors. Background on the study: Unique TCR beta sequences numbering fewer than 130 million came from around 180 million T cells in an earlier analysis. Findings of the study overall: Later on, a genetic analysis was performed. It linked a missense variant in DCLRE1C with V- and J-gene trimming of TCR beta. Researchers left out some V segments, among them TRBV6-2 and TRBV6-3, as indistinguishable.

The PCR used 60 Vbeta and 13 Jbeta primers. The data were produced by immunoSEQ multiplex PCR, yet TCRdb's version contains in-frame clones alone and is incomplete. The sample lists some 71,000 clones, about 73% occurring once. V was cut by 2 bases and J by 2 bases, with 3 bases left in between. Per germline, CDR1 SGDLS and CDR2 YYNGEE. This CDR3 has 12 residues. The chain combines TRBV9 with TRBJ2-3; D remains ambiguous. Sequencing was carried out using PBMCs. This receptor was obtained from a woman in her fifties or sixties in good health and CMV-seropositive. CDR3 DNA sequence: TGTGCCAGCAGCGTCTCCACAGATACGCAGTATTTT. Its protein product is CASSVSTDTQYF. Full variable domain (outside the CDR3, taken from reference TRBV9 and TRBJ2-3): DSGVTQTPKHLITATGQRVTLRCSPRSGDLSVYWYQQSLDQGLQFLIQYYNGEERAKGNILERFSAQQFPDLHSELNLSSLELGDSALYFCASSVSTDTQYFGPGTRLTVL.